This T cell receptor beta chain was identified during a study of T cells in Graves' hyperthyroidism and ophthalmopathy. Study observations and caveats: Stable hyperthyroidism was separated from ophthalmopathy by a model based on 13 V-J features.

TCR beta CDR3 regions were amplified from RNA transcripts. HTBI primers drove first-round RT-PCR of the TCR CDR3. TCRdb processed the multiplex PCR reads anew with MiXCR; each CDR3 protein has one entry. The sample lists hundreds of thousands of distinct CDR3 sequences; about 25% were seen once. The hyperthyroidism patients had all been newly diagnosed, and their disease duration was under 2 months. Their ages ranged from 18 to 65 years. When hyperthyroidism was first diagnosed, the blood sample was taken, preceding any ophthalmopathy symptoms. This clonotype has just a few counts. Its antigen remains unknown. The specimen was blood. The TCR sequence derives from a man aged 40-50 years with Graves' hyperthyroidism that later progressed to Graves' ophthalmopathy.

CDR3 in amino acids: CASSLVPGYNSPLHF. In DNA form, the CDR3 reads TGCGCCAGCAGCTTGGTTCCAGGCTATAATTCACCCCTCCACTTT. The rearrangement uses TRBV5-1 and TRBJ1-6; D call uncertain. The CDR3 extends over 15 amino acids. CDR1 and CDR2 from the germline V gene are SGHRS and YFSETQ. Deletions cut 0 bases from V and 3 bases from J, with 7 bases between.